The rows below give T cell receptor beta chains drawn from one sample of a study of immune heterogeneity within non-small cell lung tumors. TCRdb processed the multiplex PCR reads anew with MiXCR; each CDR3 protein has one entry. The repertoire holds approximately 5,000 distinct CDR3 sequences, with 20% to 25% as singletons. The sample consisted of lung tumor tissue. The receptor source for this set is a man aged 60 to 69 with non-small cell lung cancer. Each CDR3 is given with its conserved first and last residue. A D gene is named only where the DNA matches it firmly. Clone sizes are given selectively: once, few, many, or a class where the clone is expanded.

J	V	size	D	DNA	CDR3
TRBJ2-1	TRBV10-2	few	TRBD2	TGCGCCAGCAGTGATGTAGCGGGATTGAATGAGCAGTTCTTC	CASSDVAGLNEQFF
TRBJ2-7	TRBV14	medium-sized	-	TGTGCCAGCAGCCCCTACGGGACGGAATCCTACGAGCAGTACTTC	CASSPYGTESYEQYF
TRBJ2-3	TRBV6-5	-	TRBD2	TGTGCCAGCAGTTTCCGCTCGGGAGGGGGATCGGATACGCAGTATTTT	CASSFRSGGGSDTQYF
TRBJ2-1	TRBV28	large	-	TGTGCCAGCAGTTTAAGAGGGGGGGGCAATGAGCAGTTCTTC	CASSLRGGGNEQFF
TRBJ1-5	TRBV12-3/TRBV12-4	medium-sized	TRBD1	TGTGCCAGCAGTCTAGGGACAGGGGGAAATCAGCCCCAGCATTTT	CASSLGTGGNQPQHF
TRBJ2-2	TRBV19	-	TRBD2	TGTGCCAGTAGTGTCTTAGCGGGGACGATCGGGGAGCTGTTTTTT	CASSVLAGTIGELFF
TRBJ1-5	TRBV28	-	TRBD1	TGTGCCATCCAGGGGGGGGCGTGGGATCAGCCCCAGCATTTT	CAIQGGAWDQPQHF
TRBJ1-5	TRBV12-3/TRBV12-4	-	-	TGTGCCAGCAGTCGGACACACGACAATCAGCTCCAGCATTTT	CASSRTHDNQLQHF
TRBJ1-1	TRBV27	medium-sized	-	TGTGCCAGCAGAGTGGGGGACACTGAAGCTTTCTTT	CASRVGDTEAFF
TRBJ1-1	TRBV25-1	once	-	TGTGCCAGCAGTGAAGGCTTAACTGAAGCTTTCTTT	CASSEGLTEAFF
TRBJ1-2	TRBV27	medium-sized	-	TGTGCCAGCAGTACCCTGGGACGGGGGAACTATGGCTACACCTTC	CASSTLGRGNYGYTF
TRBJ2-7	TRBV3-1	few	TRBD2	TGTGTCAGCAGCCGGGCTAGCGGGAGATCCTACGAGCAGTACTTC	CVSSRASGRSYEQYF
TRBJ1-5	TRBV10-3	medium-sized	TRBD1	TGTGCCACCGAATCGGGACAGGGGATCAATCAGCCCCAGCATTTT	CATESGQGINQPQHF
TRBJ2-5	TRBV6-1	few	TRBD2	TGTGCCAGCAGTGACCGGCGCGGACTAGGAAAAGAGACCCAGTACTTC	CASSDRRGLGKETQYF
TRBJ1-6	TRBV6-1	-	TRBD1	TGTGCCAGCAGCCCAGGGGACAGGGTAGTGGATTCACCCCTCCACTTT	CASSPGDRVVDSPLHF
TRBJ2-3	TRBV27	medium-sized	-	TGTGCCAGCAGTCCCTTCGGCACAGATACGCAGTATTTT	CASSPFGTDTQYF
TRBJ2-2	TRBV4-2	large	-	TGTGCCAGCAGTCCGAATGCGAACACCGGGGAGCTGTTTTTT	CASSPNANTGELFF
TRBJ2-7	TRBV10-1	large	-	TGCGCCAGCAGTGAGACTGGCGGCTTCGAGCAGTACTTC	CASSETGGFEQYF
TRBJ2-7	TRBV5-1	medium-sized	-	TGCGCCAGCACCCCGGACGGCAGAAGCTCCTACGAGCAGTACTTC	CASTPDGRSSYEQYF
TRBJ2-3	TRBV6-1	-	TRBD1	TGTGCCAGCAGTACTCCGGGACAGAGCACAGATACGCAGTATTTT	CASSTPGQSTDTQYF
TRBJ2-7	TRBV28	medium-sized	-	TGTGCCACCCGACTGGACATCCACGAGCAGTACTTC	CATRLDIHEQYF
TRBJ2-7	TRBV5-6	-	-	TGTGCCAGCAGCGCTTTCTACGAGCAGTACTTC	CASSAFYEQYF
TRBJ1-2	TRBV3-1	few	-	TGTGCCAGCAGACTACAAGGAGACTATGGCTACACCTTC	CASRLQGDYGYTF
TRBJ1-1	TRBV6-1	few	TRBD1	TGTGCCAGCCGGACCCCAATCCGCCGACAGGGACAGAACACTGAAGCTTTCTTT	CASRTPIRRQGQNTEAFF
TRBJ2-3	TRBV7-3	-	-	TGTGCCAGCAGCTTCACCCCGACAGGAGATACGCAGTATTTT	CASSFTPTGDTQYF
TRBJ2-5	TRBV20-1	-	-	TGCAGTGCCCCCCCTGGAGTAGGAGAGACCCAGTACTTC	CSAPPGVGETQYF
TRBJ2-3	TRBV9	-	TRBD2	TGTGCCAGCAGCGAGACTAGCGGGAGGGCAGATACGCAGTATTTT	CASSETSGRADTQYF
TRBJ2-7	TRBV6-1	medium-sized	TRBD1	TGTGCCAGCAGTGACCCCCCGGGACAGGGGGCAGTCGAGCAGTACTTC	CASSDPPGQGAVEQYF
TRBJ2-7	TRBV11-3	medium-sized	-	TGTGCCAGCAGCCTTGGGCGGGACAGCTACGAGCAGTACTTC	CASSLGRDSYEQYF
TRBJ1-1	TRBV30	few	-	TGTGCCTGGAGTACATTATTGAACACTGAAGCTTTCTTT	CAWSTLLNTEAFF
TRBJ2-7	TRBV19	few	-	TGTGCCAGTAGTAGGGCCGGGGGTGGGTACGAGCAGTACTTC	CASSRAGGGYEQYF
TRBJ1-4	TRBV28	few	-	TGTGCCAGTTCGGAAGCCGGGACCCTTCGGGAAAAACTGTTTTTT	CASSEAGTLREKLFF
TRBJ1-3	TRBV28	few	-	TGTGCCAGCAGTTTACTCGTTTCGGCCGGAAACACCATATATTTT	CASSLLVSAGNTIYF
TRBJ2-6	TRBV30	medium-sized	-	TGTGCCCAACGGGACTCTGGGGCCAACGTCCTGACTTTC	CAQRDSGANVLTF
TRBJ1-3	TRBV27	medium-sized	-	TGTGCCAGCAGGGAGACACCAGGAAACACCATATATTTT	CASRETPGNTIYF
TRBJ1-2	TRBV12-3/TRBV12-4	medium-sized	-	TGTGCCAGCAGCTCCCTTAGGACCGACGGCTACACCTTC	CASSSLRTDGYTF
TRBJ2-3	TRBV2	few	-	TGTGCCACCCCGAAGACCGGCAGCACAGATACGCAGTATTTT	CATPKTGSTDTQYF
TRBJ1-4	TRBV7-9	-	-	TGTGCCAGCACCTGGGGGGTTAGAGAAAAACTGTTTTTT	CASTWGVREKLFF
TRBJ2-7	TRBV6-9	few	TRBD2	TGTGCCAGCAGTTACTTAGCGGGATATTACGAGCAGTACTTC	CASSYLAGYYEQYF
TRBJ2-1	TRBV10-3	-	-	TGTGCCATCAGTGAGCCCGGGAGCCACTCCTACAATGAGCAGTTCTTC	CAISEPGSHSYNEQFF
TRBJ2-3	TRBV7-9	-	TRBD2	TGTGCCAGCAGCTTAGGCCAAGGGACTACCACAGATACGCAGTATTTT	CASSLGQGTTTDTQYF
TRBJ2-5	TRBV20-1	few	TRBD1	TGCAGTGCGTCCACCGGACAGGTAATCCAAGAGACCCAGTACTTC	CSASTGQVIQETQYF
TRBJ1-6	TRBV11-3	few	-	TGTGCCAGCAGCGCCGGATCCACTTCACCCCTCCACTTT	CASSAGSTSPLHF